This passage covers 5 T cell receptor beta chains from one sample sequenced in a study of cytomegalovirus exposure and HLA in healthy donors (dated by TCRdb to the late 2010s). The method was the immunoSEQ multiplex PCR assay. A mixture of 60 forward primers for TCR Vbeta segments and 13 reverse primers for TCR Jbeta segments was used in the multiplex PCR. In its TCRdb copy, this immuneACCESS table keeps in-frame sequences only and misses some clones. Where compared with another copy, unresolved V genes explain less than half of these, and the others have no known cause. The sample profile shows 75,000 to 90,000 clones; 65% to 85% of them were found once. About 3.1% of the sample lies in the top ten. What was sequenced was PBMCs. The receptors come from a man over 45 in good health and CMV-seronegative.

This clone was counted a single time. The chain uses TRBV5-5 and TRBJ2-5; the match to TRBD1 covers 8 bases. The germline V gene encodes CDR1 SGHKS and CDR2 YYEKEE (reference sequence). Germline trimming cut 4 bases from V and 2 bases from J; bases unmatched to any gene: 7. The CDR3 extends over 15 amino acids. The CDR3 nucleotides are TGTGCCAGCAGCCCCCACGGGACAGGACAAGAGACCCAGTACTTC. Its translation: CASSPHGTGQETQYF.

The J gene is TRBJ1-6, the V gene TRBV7-9; 8 bases fit TRBD1. Germline-derived CDR1 and CDR2 are SEHNR and FQNEAQ (reference sequence). This CDR3 is built from 14 residues. Losses at the gene ends were 5 bases for V and 8 bases for J; bases not matched to a gene: 5. This chain's CDR3 is CASSTGQGDSPLHF. CDR3 DNA: TGTGCCAGCAGCACCGGACAGGGAGATTCACCCCTCCACTTT.

This clone appeared a single time. The chain joins TRBV7-2 to TRBJ2-6, with D possibly being TRBD2 (7 bases). The CDR3 is 16 residues long. Per the germline V gene, CDR1 is SGHTA and CDR2 is FQGNSA. V dropped 6 bases and J dropped 0 bases, with 12 bases sitting between them. The CDR3 here is CASSFGGASGANVLTF. The DNA of the CDR3 is TGTGCCAGCAGTTTTGGGGGGGCCTCTGGGGCCAACGTCCTGACTTTC.

The V call is TRBV27, the J call TRBJ1-5, with D perhaps matching TRBD1 (6 bases). This CDR3 has 13 residues. Per the germline V gene, CDR1 is MNHEY and CDR2 is SMNVEV (reference sequence). Trimming shortened V by 4 bases and J by 4 bases, and 8 bases separated the two germline ends. The CDR3 sequence: CASSYRENQPQHF. The DNA for the CDR3 is TGTGCCAGCAGTTACAGGGAGAATCAGCCCCAGCATTTT.

The chain uses TRBV25-1 and TRBJ2-3, with 11 bases identical to TRBD2. The V gene's germline CDR1 is MGHDK and CDR2 SYGVNS. The CDR3 loop spans 16 amino acids. J lost 5 bases, V lost 3 bases, and 7 bases had no gene match. The CDR3: CASSEPGTSGIDTQYF. The CDR3 DNA reads TGTGCCAGCAGTGAGCCCGGGACTAGCGGTATAGATACGCAGTATTTT.